The next 3 T cell receptor beta chains were all read from a single sample in a study of blood T cell repertoires in COVID-19. The assay was immunoSEQ multiplex PCR, and TCRdb's table has in-frame clones only and misses some. The table lists around 300,000 clones, roughly nine tenths of them singletons. Sequencing was carried out using PBMCs or T cells enriched from blood (not recorded which). These receptors were obtained from a woman in her sixties who had recovered from COVID-19.

The chain links TRBV7-9 to TRBJ1-2, with TRBD1 as a possible D gene (6 bases). The CDR3 contains 14 residues. V lost 5 bases, J lost 2 bases, and 12 bases lay in between. CDR1 is SEHNR and CDR2 is FQNEAQ in the germline V gene (reference sequence). The CDR3 here is CASSRTQGNYGYTF. The CDR3 nucleotides are TGTGCCAGCAGCCGTACCCAGGGGAACTATGGCTACACCTTC.

This clone was seen a handful of times. The chain couples TRBV30 to TRBJ1-4, with D unresolved. The CDR3 extends over 13 amino acids. Deletions cut 1 base from V and 7 bases from J, with 10 bases between. Germline CDR1 and CDR2: GTSNPN and SVGIG (reference sequence). The CDR3 sequence: CAWSAGPGEKLFF. As DNA, the CDR3 is TGTGCCTGGAGTGCCGGCCCGGGTGAAAAACTGTTTTTT.

Only a few counts were recorded for this clone. This rearrangement joins TRBV19 to TRBJ2-2; TRBD1 agrees at 7 bases. CDR3 length: 14 residues. V was pared by 9 bases and J by 2 bases, with 6 bases of the junction left unmatched. Germline loops: CDR1 LNHDA, CDR2 SQIVND (reference sequence). CDR3 loop: CASEYRGNTGELFF. Written as DNA, the CDR3 is TGTGCCAGCGAGTACAGGGGTAACACCGGGGAGCTGTTTTTT.